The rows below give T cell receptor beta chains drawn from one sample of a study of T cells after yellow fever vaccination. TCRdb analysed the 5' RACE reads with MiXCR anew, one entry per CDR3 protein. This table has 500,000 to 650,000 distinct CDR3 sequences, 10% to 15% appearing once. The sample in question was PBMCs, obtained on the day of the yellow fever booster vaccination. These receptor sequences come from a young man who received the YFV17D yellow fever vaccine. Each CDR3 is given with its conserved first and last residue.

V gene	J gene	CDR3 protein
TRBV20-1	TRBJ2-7	CSARNGQGPYEQYF
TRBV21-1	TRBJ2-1	CASTLDRCQFF
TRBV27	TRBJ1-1	CASSHGAGTEAFF
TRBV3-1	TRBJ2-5	CASSQGGLAQETQYF
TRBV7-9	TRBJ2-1	CASSSRTSEYNEQFF
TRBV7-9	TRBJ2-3	CASSLPQGLDTQYF
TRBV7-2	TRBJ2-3	CASSLARGGGPTDTQYF
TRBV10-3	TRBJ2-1	CPISGASGMNNEQFF
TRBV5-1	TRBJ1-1	CASSSTAGTNTEAFF
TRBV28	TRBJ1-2	CASSPLGQGAFGYTF
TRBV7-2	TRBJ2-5	CASSSIREGTQYF
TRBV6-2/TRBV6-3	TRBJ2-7	CASSYGGIGAEQYF
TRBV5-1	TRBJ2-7	CASSLETGGVYEQYF
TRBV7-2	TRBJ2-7	CASSPQLAGDVKQYF
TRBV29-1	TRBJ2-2	CSADRENTGELFF
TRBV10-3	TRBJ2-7	CAISQDLSSYEQYF
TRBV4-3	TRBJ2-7	CASSQERQEGYEQYF
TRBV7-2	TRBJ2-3	CASSVADSSTDTQYF
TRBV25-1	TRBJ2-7	CASSPGGRSSYEQYF
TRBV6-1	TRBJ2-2	CASSPFQDFPGELFF
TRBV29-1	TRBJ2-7	CSVAHKLAGDHEQYF
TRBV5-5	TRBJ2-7	CASSTVLTGRVEQYF
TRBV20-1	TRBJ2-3	CSATGQGSTDTQYF
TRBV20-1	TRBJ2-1	CSAFGASYNEQFF
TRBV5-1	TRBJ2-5	CASSLGREYETQYF
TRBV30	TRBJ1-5	CAWSADSNQPQHF